The rows below give T cell receptor beta chains drawn from one sample of a study of long-term antiretroviral therapy in people with HIV. This table comes from immunoSEQ multiplex PCR, and its TCRdb copy is limited to in-frame clones, with some not included. The sample records roughly 28,000 clones, approximately 90% being singletons. Here the sequenced sample was unsorted PBMCs, taken 3.1 years after starting antiretroviral therapy. The receptors stem from a man aged 18 to 30 with HIV. CDR3s leave out the opening cysteine and the closing phenylalanine or tryptophan. The order of the fields is CDR3 protein, D gene, V gene, CDR3 length, J gene. The D gene is left open where the match is weak.

CDR3 protein: ASSLGEGRNTEAF
D gene: NA
V gene: TRBV7-8
CDR3 length: 13
J gene: TRBJ1-1

CDR3 protein: ASSPGGASEQY
D gene: NA
V gene: TRBV18
CDR3 length: 11
J gene: TRBJ2-7

CDR3 protein: ASSLNEGEQY
D gene: NA
V gene: TRBV5-1
CDR3 length: 10
J gene: TRBJ2-7

CDR3 protein: ASSSAGNTGELF
D gene: NA
V gene: TRBV5-1
CDR3 length: 12
J gene: TRBJ2-2

CDR3 protein: ASSDRRVSGANVLT
D gene: NA
V gene: TRBV9
CDR3 length: 14
J gene: TRBJ2-6

CDR3 protein: ASSSNSGYEQY
D gene: NA
V gene: TRBV7-8
CDR3 length: 11
J gene: TRBJ2-7

CDR3 protein: ASEGSGNTIY
D gene: NA
V gene: TRBV13
CDR3 length: 10
J gene: TRBJ1-3

CDR3 protein: ASSPTLRRVGEKLF
D gene: NA
V gene: TRBV19
CDR3 length: 14
J gene: TRBJ1-4

CDR3 protein: ASSSHIDVHGYT
D gene: NA
V gene: TRBV27
CDR3 length: 12
J gene: TRBJ1-2

CDR3 protein: ASSLGGVRPPNTEAF
D gene: NA
V gene: TRBV13
CDR3 length: 15
J gene: TRBJ1-1

CDR3 protein: ASSPRGAIYNEQF
D gene: TRBD2
V gene: TRBV14
CDR3 length: 13
J gene: TRBJ2-1

CDR3 protein: ASSYTGTGELF
D gene: NA
V gene: TRBV6-6
CDR3 length: 11
J gene: TRBJ2-2

CDR3 protein: ASRDPGTGLTDTQY
D gene: TRBD1
V gene: TRBV6-6
CDR3 length: 14
J gene: TRBJ2-3

CDR3 protein: SVLFGTGANTGELF
D gene: TRBD1
V gene: TRBV29-1
CDR3 length: 14
J gene: TRBJ2-2

CDR3 protein: ASSPLVISTDTQY
D gene: NA
V gene: TRBV18
CDR3 length: 13
J gene: TRBJ2-3

CDR3 protein: ASSFSGQGNTGELF
D gene: TRBD1
V gene: TRBV13
CDR3 length: 14
J gene: TRBJ2-2

CDR3 protein: ASSPRWGDEKLF
D gene: NA
V gene: TRBV7-6
CDR3 length: 12
J gene: TRBJ1-4

CDR3 protein: ASSPPGTGGFYEQY
D gene: TRBD1
V gene: TRBV18
CDR3 length: 14
J gene: TRBJ2-7

CDR3 protein: ASSFLAGAYEQY
D gene: TRBD2
V gene: TRBV4-1
CDR3 length: 12
J gene: TRBJ2-7

CDR3 protein: ATEGGENTEAF
D gene: NA
V gene: TRBV19
CDR3 length: 11
J gene: TRBJ1-1

CDR3 protein: AIVRDRDQPQH
D gene: NA
V gene: TRBV19
CDR3 length: 11
J gene: TRBJ1-5

CDR3 protein: AIRGTGPTNTEAF
D gene: TRBD1
V gene: TRBV10-3
CDR3 length: 13
J gene: TRBJ1-1

CDR3 protein: ASSPQSSQPQH
D gene: NA
V gene: TRBV7-2
CDR3 length: 11
J gene: TRBJ1-5

CDR3 protein: SARIDGYT
D gene: NA
V gene: TRBV20-1
CDR3 length: 8
J gene: TRBJ1-2

CDR3 protein: ASSQQGGDTQY
D gene: NA
V gene: TRBV7-9
CDR3 length: 11
J gene: TRBJ2-3

CDR3 protein: ASTRQRGGGAGELF
D gene: TRBD2
V gene: TRBV7-2
CDR3 length: 14
J gene: TRBJ2-2

CDR3 protein: ASSVRSTGELF
D gene: NA
V gene: TRBV10-1
CDR3 length: 11
J gene: TRBJ2-2

CDR3 protein: ASSLGLAGGRGYEQF
D gene: TRBD2
V gene: TRBV5-4
CDR3 length: 15
J gene: TRBJ2-1

CDR3 protein: ASSASSSYNSPLH
D gene: NA
V gene: TRBV27
CDR3 length: 13
J gene: TRBJ1-6

CDR3 protein: ASSWDSGYGYT
D gene: TRBD1
V gene: TRBV4-3
CDR3 length: 11
J gene: TRBJ1-2

CDR3 protein: ASSTLQGAQDTEAF
D gene: TRBD1
V gene: TRBV7-8
CDR3 length: 14
J gene: TRBJ1-1

CDR3 protein: ASSLGSRSHEKLF
D gene: NA
V gene: TRBV13
CDR3 length: 13
J gene: TRBJ1-4

CDR3 protein: ASSTQDGYGYT
D gene: NA
V gene: TRBV28
CDR3 length: 11
J gene: TRBJ1-2

CDR3 protein: ASRDRPNTGELF
D gene: NA
V gene: TRBV19
CDR3 length: 12
J gene: TRBJ2-2

CDR3 protein: ASSLASSYEQY
D gene: NA
V gene: TRBV7-6
CDR3 length: 11
J gene: TRBJ2-7

CDR3 protein: ASSPKFWEQY
D gene: NA
V gene: TRBV11-2
CDR3 length: 10
J gene: TRBJ2-7

CDR3 protein: ASSFVGPYEQY
D gene: NA
V gene: TRBV5-4
CDR3 length: 11
J gene: TRBJ2-7

CDR3 protein: ASKLAGNEQF
D gene: TRBD2
V gene: TRBV2
CDR3 length: 10
J gene: TRBJ2-1

CDR3 protein: ASSLAGLRETQY
D gene: NA
V gene: TRBV7-2
CDR3 length: 12
J gene: TRBJ2-5

CDR3 protein: ASIMRLGGTYEQY
D gene: NA
V gene: TRBV6-1
CDR3 length: 13
J gene: TRBJ2-7

CDR3 protein: ASSLTGRDGISYEQY
D gene: NA
V gene: TRBV27
CDR3 length: 15
J gene: TRBJ2-7

CDR3 protein: ASSLPGPKNTEAF
D gene: NA
V gene: TRBV13
CDR3 length: 13
J gene: TRBJ1-1

CDR3 protein: ASSHGSLLGGEQF
D gene: NA
V gene: TRBV4-1
CDR3 length: 13
J gene: TRBJ2-1

CDR3 protein: ASSSDRGNTGELF
D gene: TRBD1
V gene: TRBV7-8
CDR3 length: 13
J gene: TRBJ2-2

CDR3 protein: ATSGGVLRGSTDTQY
D gene: TRBD2
V gene: TRBV15
CDR3 length: 15
J gene: TRBJ2-3

CDR3 protein: ASTNQTEAF
D gene: NA
V gene: TRBV6-6
CDR3 length: 9
J gene: TRBJ1-1

CDR3 protein: ASSLVGLQETQY
D gene: NA
V gene: TRBV7-9
CDR3 length: 12
J gene: TRBJ2-5

CDR3 protein: ASNPQLSSYNEQF
D gene: NA
V gene: TRBV6-1
CDR3 length: 13
J gene: TRBJ2-1

CDR3 protein: ASSLGGAGELF
D gene: NA
V gene: TRBV7-9
CDR3 length: 11
J gene: TRBJ2-2

CDR3 protein: ASSVWSGGADTQY
D gene: TRBD1
V gene: TRBV5-1
CDR3 length: 13
J gene: TRBJ2-3

CDR3 protein: SVGGRGKLEQY
D gene: NA
V gene: TRBV29-1
CDR3 length: 11
J gene: TRBJ2-7

CDR3 protein: ASSVRGVGVRDEQF
D gene: NA
V gene: TRBV9
CDR3 length: 14
J gene: TRBJ2-1

CDR3 protein: ASSLGTRSSYEQY
D gene: NA
V gene: TRBV7-2
CDR3 length: 13
J gene: TRBJ2-7

CDR3 protein: ASSPTVPDTQY
D gene: NA
V gene: TRBV7-2
CDR3 length: 11
J gene: TRBJ2-3

CDR3 protein: ASQRTGILEQY
D gene: NA
V gene: TRBV27
CDR3 length: 11
J gene: TRBJ2-7